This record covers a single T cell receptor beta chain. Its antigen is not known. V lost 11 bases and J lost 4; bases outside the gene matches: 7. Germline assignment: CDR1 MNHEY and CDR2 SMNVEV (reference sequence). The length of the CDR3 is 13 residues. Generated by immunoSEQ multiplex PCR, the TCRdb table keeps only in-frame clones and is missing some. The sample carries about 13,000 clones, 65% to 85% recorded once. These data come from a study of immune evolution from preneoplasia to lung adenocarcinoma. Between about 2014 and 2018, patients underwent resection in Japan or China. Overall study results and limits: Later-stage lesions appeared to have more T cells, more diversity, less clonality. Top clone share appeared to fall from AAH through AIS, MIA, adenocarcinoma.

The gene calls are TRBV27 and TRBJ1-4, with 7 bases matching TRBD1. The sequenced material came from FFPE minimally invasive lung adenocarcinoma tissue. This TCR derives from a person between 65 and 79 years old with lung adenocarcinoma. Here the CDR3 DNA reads TGTGCCGTCCGGGACAGTCATAATGAAAAACTGTTTTTT. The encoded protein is CAVRDSHNEKLFF.